The 9 T cell receptor beta chains presented below share a single source sample, sequenced in a study of blood T cell repertoires in COVID-19. Here immunoSEQ multiplex PCR was the method, and the copy in TCRdb shows in-frame clones only, minus some. This table holds about 61,000 clones, approximately 80% found once. The sequenced material came from peripheral blood. All receptors come from a man older than 75 with active or convalescent COVID-19.

The V gene is TRBV7-2, the J gene TRBJ2-1; D is possibly TRBD2 (5 bases). Germline V lookup: CDR1 SGHTA, CDR2 FQGNSA. The CDR3 has 11 residues. V shed 5 bases and J shed 9 bases, with 8 bases lying between them. CDR3 in DNA: TGTGCCAGCAGCCCCGGACTTGAGCAGTTCTTC. It encodes CASSPGLEQFF.

The chain recombines TRBV6-5 with TRBJ2-2; D gene uncertain. V lost 7 bases, J lost 5 bases, and 5 bases lay in between. This CDR3 is built from 11 residues. Germline V CDR1 and CDR2: MNHEY, SVGAGI. In DNA, the CDR3 is TGTGCCAGCACTGTAACCGGGGAGCTGTTTTTT. It encodes CASTVTGELFF.

This clone was recorded once. V gene TRBV2 combines with J gene TRBJ2-7; D call uncertain. V was pared by 5 bases and J by 0 bases, with 11 bases between. Germline V lookup: CDR1 SNHLY, CDR2 FYNNEI. The CDR3 has 14 residues. CDR3 region: CASSFSSSSYEQYF. In DNA form, the CDR3 reads TGTGCCAGCAGTTTTAGTAGTTCCTCCTACGAGCAGTACTTC. Together with reference TRBV2 and TRBJ2-7, the CDR3 gives the full variable domain: EPEVTQTPSHQVTQMGQEVILRCVPISNHLYFYWYRQILGQKVEFLVSFYNNEISEKSEIFDDQFSVERPDGSNFTLKIRSTKLEDSAMYFCASSFSSSSYEQYFGPGTRLTVT.

The chain joins TRBV9 to TRBJ1-5; TRBD1 matches at 7 bases. The CDR3 contains 13 residues. Germline lookup yields CDR1 SGDLS and CDR2 YYNGEE. The chain's CDR3 is CVRSKGANQPQHF. In nucleotides, the CDR3 is TGTGTCAGGTCCAAGGGGGCGAATCAGCCCCAGCATTTT.

The chain uses TRBV4-1 and TRBJ2-5; 10 positions agree with TRBD2. Germline lookup yields CDR1 MGHRA and CDR2 YSYEKL. The CDR3 totals 17 residues. V shed 11 bases and J 2 bases; nucleotides not matched to a gene: 17. The CDR3 here is CAAAGVGRTSGQETQYF. The CDR3 nucleotides are TGCGCCGCGGCCGGGGTGGGCCGGACTAGCGGACAAGAGACCCAGTACTTC.

This sequence joins TRBV9 and TRBJ2-5; D gene uncertain. V was pared by 0 bases and J by 7 bases, with 10 bases between. Germline CDR1 is SGDLS and CDR2 is YYNGEE. This CDR3 has 13 residues. In nucleotides, the CDR3 is TGTGCCAGCAGCGTAGCCGCCTCGGGGACCCAGTACTTC. Its translation is CASSVAASGTQYF.

The chain links TRBV25-1 to TRBJ2-5; 8 bases align to TRBD1. The trim removed 6 bases at V and 5 bases at J, leaving 17 bases unmatched. Germline CDR1 reads MGHDK; CDR2 reads SYGVNS. The CDR3 has 17 residues. The CDR3 bases are TGTGCCAGCAGCAAAGGACAGGGTTTCCCTCTGGGGGAGACCCAGTACTTC. Amino acids: CASSKGQGFPLGETQYF.

The V gene is TRBV5-4, the J gene TRBJ2-7; a possible D gene is TRBD2 (6 bases). The CDR3 has 15 residues. V lost 2 bases, J lost 0 bases, and 12 bases lay in between. Germline V CDR1 and CDR2: SGHNT, YYREEE (reference sequence). DNA for the CDR3: TGTGCCAGCAGCTTACCCGGGACTCTCTCCTACGAGCAGTACTTC. Encoded protein: CASSLPGTLSYEQYF.

The CDR3 spells CASSPRTSGSYEQYF. In nucleotides, the CDR3 is TGTGCCAGCAGCCCCCGGACTAGCGGCTCCTACGAGCAGTACTTC. This sequence joins TRBV7-8 and TRBJ2-7, with 10 bases matching TRBD2. The CDR3 length is 15 residues. Unmatched junction bases numbered 4, after V lost 5 bases and J lost 0 bases. CDR1 is SGHVS, CDR2 FQNEAQ, per germline.